The present entry profiles one TCR beta chain with its context. Trimming removed 10 bases from V and 1 base from J, with 17 bases in between. CDR3 length: 16 residues. Germline loops: CDR1 LNHDA, CDR2 SQIVND (reference sequence). Individuals drawn from 24 US areas were about 18 to 90 years old. Clones were read by immunoSEQ multiplex PCR, and TCRdb kept only the in-frame ones, dropping some. This table holds some 300,000 clones, about 90% found once. This record belongs to a study of blood T cell repertoires in COVID-19. V and J are TRBV19 and TRBJ2-6, with a weak D call TRBD1 (6 bases). The TCR originated in a woman between 18 and 29 years old with acute COVID-19. The specimen sequenced was PBMCs or T cells enriched from blood (not recorded which). CDR3 protein: CATTGHPGSGANVLTF. In DNA form, the CDR3 reads TGTGCCACCACGGGACACCCCGGATCTGGGGCCAACGTCCTGACTTTC.